This T cell receptor (beta chain) derives from a study of blood T cells in healthy people across ages. The use of a sample-barcoded 5' primer and a J-beta primer mix characterized a second PCR of about 6 to 12 cycles. TCRdb re-derived calls from the 5' RACE reads in MiXCR, one entry per CDR3 protein. The profile shows under 2,000,000 distinct CDR3 sequences, roughly 52% of them singletons. The CDR3 has 16 residues. V lost 0 bases, J lost 11 bases, and 22 bases lay in between. The V gene's germline CDR1 is LGHNA and CDR2 YSLEER. The rearrangement links TRBV4-3 to TRBJ2-5; no clear D. The material sequenced was blood. The source of this sequence is a middle-aged woman in good health. The CDR3 protein is CASSQDLSLNSYAQYF. In DNA form, the CDR3 reads TGCGCCAGCAGCCAAGATCTCTCCCTGAACTCCTACGCGCAGTACTTC.